This paragraph covers one T cell receptor (beta chain) sequence. Some clones are missing from TCRdb's copy, which holds only in-frame ones; the method was immunoSEQ multiplex PCR. The repertoire holds approximately 210,000 clones, with about nine tenths as singletons. This CDR3 spans 16 amino acids. CDR1 and CDR2 (germline): KGHSH, LQKENI. Trimming took 3 bases from V and 1 from J, leaving 13 bases between them. The record originates from a study of control samples from healthy donors and cancer patients. This clonotype was obtained from a man younger than 40 in good health. V usage is TRBV18 and J usage is TRBJ1-3, with D maybe TRBD1 (6 bases). The material sequenced was blood. CDR3 amino acids: CASSPGTIHSGNTIYF. The CDR3 DNA sequence: TGTGCCAGCTCACCCGGGACAATCCATTCTGGAAACACCATATATTTT.